This T cell receptor (beta chain) was identified during a study of cytomegalovirus exposure and HLA in healthy donors. As concerns this clone: No antigen is known for it.

Study-wide points: Presence/absence analyses rested on an assumption that sequencing depth was roughly uniform across donors. High sensitivity and specificity were reportedly achieved when the classifier diagnosed cytomegalovirus status.

The germline V and J ends were trimmed by 3 bases and 3 bases, with 14 bases remaining between them. There are 15 residues in the CDR3. CDR1 is LNHDA, CDR2 SQIVND, per germline (reference sequence). Amplification used 60 Vbeta primers and 13 Jbeta primers. Profiling relied on immunoSEQ multiplex PCR, and the TCRdb table lists in-frame clones only, not all of them. Here the sample spans about 200,000 clones, around 77% being singletons. The sequenced sample was PBMCs. The TCR comes from a woman aged 25 to 39 in good health and CMV-seronegative. V is TRBV19 and J is TRBJ1-2; D is undetermined. The CDR3 sequence is CASSMTNDAYYGYTF. As DNA, the CDR3 is TGTGCCAGTAGTATGACAAACGACGCATACTATGGCTACACCTTC.